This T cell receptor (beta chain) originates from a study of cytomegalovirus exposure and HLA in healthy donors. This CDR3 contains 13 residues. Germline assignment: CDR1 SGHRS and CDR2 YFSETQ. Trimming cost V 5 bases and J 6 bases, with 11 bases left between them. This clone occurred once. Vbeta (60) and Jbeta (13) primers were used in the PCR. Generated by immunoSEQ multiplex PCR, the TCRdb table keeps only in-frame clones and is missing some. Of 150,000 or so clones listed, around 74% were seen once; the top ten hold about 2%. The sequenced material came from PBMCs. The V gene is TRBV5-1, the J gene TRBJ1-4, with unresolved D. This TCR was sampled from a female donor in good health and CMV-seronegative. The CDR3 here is CASSSSGHEKLFF. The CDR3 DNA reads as TGCGCCAGCAGTTCCAGTGGGCATGAAAAACTGTTTTTT.